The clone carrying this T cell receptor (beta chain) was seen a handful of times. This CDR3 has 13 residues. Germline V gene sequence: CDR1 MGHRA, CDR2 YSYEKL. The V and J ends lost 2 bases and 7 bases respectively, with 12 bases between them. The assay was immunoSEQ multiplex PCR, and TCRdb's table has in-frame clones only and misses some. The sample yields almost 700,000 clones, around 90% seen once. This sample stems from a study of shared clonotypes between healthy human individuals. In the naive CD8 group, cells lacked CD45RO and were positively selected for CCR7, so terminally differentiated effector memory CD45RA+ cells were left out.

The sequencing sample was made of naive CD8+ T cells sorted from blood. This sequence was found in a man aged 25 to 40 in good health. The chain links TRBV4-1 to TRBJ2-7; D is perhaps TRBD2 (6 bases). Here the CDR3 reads CASSQPGTDEQYF. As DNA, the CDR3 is TGCGCCAGCAGCCAACCTGGGACTGATGAGCAGTACTTC.